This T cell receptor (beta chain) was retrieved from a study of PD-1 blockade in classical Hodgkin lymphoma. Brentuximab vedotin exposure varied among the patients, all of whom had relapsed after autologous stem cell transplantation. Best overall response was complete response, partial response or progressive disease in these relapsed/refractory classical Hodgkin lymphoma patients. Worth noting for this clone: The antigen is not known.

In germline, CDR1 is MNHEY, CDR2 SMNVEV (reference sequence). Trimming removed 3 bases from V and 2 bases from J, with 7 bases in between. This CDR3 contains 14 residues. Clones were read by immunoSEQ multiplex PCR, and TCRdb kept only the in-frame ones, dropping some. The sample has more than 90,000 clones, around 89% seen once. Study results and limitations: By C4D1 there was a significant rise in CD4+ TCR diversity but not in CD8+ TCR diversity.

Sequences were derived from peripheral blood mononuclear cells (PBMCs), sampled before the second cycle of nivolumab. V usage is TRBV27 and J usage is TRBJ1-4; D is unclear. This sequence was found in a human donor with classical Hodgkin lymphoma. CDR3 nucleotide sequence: TGTGCCAGCAGTTTGCCGGGGACTAATGAAAAACTGTTTTTT. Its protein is CASSLPGTNEKLFF.